This is a list of T cell receptor beta chains from one sample in a study of CD8 T cells in Susac syndrome. Via MiXCR, TCRdb re-called the immunoSEQ multiplex PCR reads, giving one row per CDR3 protein. The data contain approximately 150,000 distinct CDR3 sequences, about 93% of them seen just once; the ten biggest clones take up around 0.1%. Input material: CD4+ T cells from PBMCs. These receptors were collected from a human donor with multiple sclerosis. CDR3s include the opening cysteine and the closing phenylalanine or tryptophan. A D gene is named only where the DNA matches it firmly. Part of the rows lack a size; the others show once, few, many or a class for expanded clones.

TRBV5-1	-	TRBJ2-5	-	TGCGCCAGCCGTACGGGGTTTGGGGAGACCCAGTACTTC	CASRTGFGETQYF
TRBV7-9	TRBD2	TRBJ2-1	-	TGTGCCAGCAGCCATGGACTAGCGGCCTCGCTGACCTACAATGAGCAGTTCTTC	CASSHGLAASLTYNEQFF
TRBV11-2	-	TRBJ2-7	-	TGTGCCAGCAGCTTATCCAGGACAGATTGGGGCTTGTACGAGCAGTACTTC	CASSLSRTDWGLYEQYF
TRBV12-3/TRBV12-4	TRBD1	TRBJ1-2	once	TGTGCCAGCAGGCAAGGACAGGGGAGCTATGGCTACACCTTC	CASRQGQGSYGYTF
TRBV11-1	TRBD2	TRBJ2-1	-	TGTGCCAGCAGCTTAGGGGGGACTAGCGCTACCTACAATGAGCAGTTCTTC	CASSLGGTSATYNEQFF
TRBV18	TRBD1	TRBJ2-5	-	TGTGCCAGCTCAACCTACCGGGACAGGGGGCAGGAGACCCAGTACTTC	CASSTYRDRGQETQYF
TRBV14	TRBD1	TRBJ1-6	-	TGTGCCAGCAGTTTGATTACAGGGGAATCACCCCTCCACTTT	CASSLITGESPLHF
TRBV12-3/TRBV12-4	-	TRBJ1-1	-	TGTGCCAGCAGTTTAATGGCAGGTGAAGCTTTCTTT	CASSLMAGEAFF
TRBV29-1	TRBD1	TRBJ2-3	-	TGCAGCCTGGCGGGGGACAGGGCAGATACGCAGTATTTT	CSLAGDRADTQYF
TRBV9	-	TRBJ2-5	-	TGTGCCAGCAGCGTAGGATCGGGGGCAGAGACCCAGTACTTC	CASSVGSGAETQYF
TRBV10-3	-	TRBJ1-1	-	TGTGCCATCAGTGAGGGGGGCCACACTGAAGCTTTCTTT	CAISEGGHTEAFF
TRBV5-6	TRBD2	TRBJ2-1	-	TGTGCCAGCAGCCGGCGGGGGGGGAACAATGAGCAGTTCTTC	CASSRRGGNNEQFF
TRBV5-6	TRBD1	TRBJ2-7	-	TGTGCCAGCAGGGGGACAGGGCGGTCCTACGAGCAGTACTTC	CASRGTGRSYEQYF
TRBV7-2	TRBD1	TRBJ1-2	-	TGTGCCAGCAGCTTAAGGCCAGGGGGCGACCCCACCTTC	CASSLRPGGDPTF
TRBV7-2	-	TRBJ2-2	-	TGTGCCAGCAGCTTAGCAGGGGTCACCGGGGAGCTGTTTTTT	CASSLAGVTGELFF
TRBV2	-	TRBJ2-7	-	TGTGCCAGCGAGGGCCGGGACGGCGCCTACGAGCAGTACTTC	CASEGRDGAYEQYF
TRBV28	-	TRBJ1-2	-	TGTGCCAGCACCCTCCAGGGGCTATACTATGGCTACACCTTC	CASTLQGLYYGYTF
TRBV24-1	TRBD2	TRBJ2-1	-	TGTGCCACCACCGCTAGCGGGAGGGCCCCCTACAATGAGCAGTTCTTC	CATTASGRAPYNEQFF
TRBV5-1	-	TRBJ2-1	-	TGCGCCAGCAGCATTCAAAGGGAGCAGTTCTTC	CASSIQREQFF
TRBV20-1	TRBD1	TRBJ2-3	once	TGCAGTGCCTCAGGACGCAGGGGGATACACACAGATACGCAGTATTTT	CSASGRRGIHTDTQYF
TRBV2	TRBD2	TRBJ2-1	-	TGTGCCAAGGAGCGGGAGGGCCTACGAAGGTTCTTC	CAKEREGLRRFF
TRBV18	-	TRBJ2-1	-	TGTGCCAGCTCACCACTTTTAAGCAATGAGCAGTTCTTC	CASSPLLSNEQFF
TRBV14	-	TRBJ1-2	-	TGTGCCAGCAGTTTCCGGACGGGGAGCGTAAGCTACACCTTC	CASSFRTGSVSYTF
TRBV7-2	TRBD2	TRBJ2-7	-	TGTGCCAGCAGCTTAATAGCGGGGACGACCCCAAGGGGAGAGCAGTACTTC	CASSLIAGTTPRGEQYF
TRBV14	TRBD2	TRBJ2-3	-	TGTGCCAGCAGCCGCCGAGGCGGTTGGAAGCGGGAATCGGCAGATACGCAGTATTTT	CASSRRGGWKRESADTQYF
TRBV10-2	-	TRBJ2-3	-	TGCGCCAGCAGCATATACGCGGGTAGAGGAGATACGCAGTATTTT	CASSIYAGRGDTQYF
TRBV20-1	-	TRBJ2-1	-	TGCAGTGCTACTAGCGGGACAGGATACAATGAGCAGTTCTTC	CSATSGTGYNEQFF
TRBV10-3	-	TRBJ2-3	once	TGTGCCATCAGTGAGGCAGGGGGGTCCAGTGCAGATACGCAGTATTTT	CAISEAGGSSADTQYF
TRBV7-6	-	TRBJ2-6	-	TGTGCCAGTGCCTCTGGGGCCAACGTCCTGACTTTC	CASASGANVLTF